This T cell receptor (beta chain) was recovered during a study of blood T cell repertoires in COVID-19. Study background: Specimens from acute and convalescent COVID-19 originated in the United States, Italy and Spain. The analysed material was cDNA or gDNA that came from T cells, B-cell-depleted T cells, or PBMCs.

CDR3 size: 13 residues. The V and J ends lost 6 bases and 6 bases, in that order; junction bases with no gene match: 5. From germline, CDR1 is SGHTA and CDR2 FQGTGA. Measured with immunoSEQ multiplex PCR; TCRdb has only the in-frame clones, and not every one. The table lists fewer than 250,000 clones, around nine tenths of them singletons. V usage is TRBV7-3 and J usage is TRBJ2-1, with 7 bases identical to TRBD1. The sample comprised peripheral blood. This receptor was taken from a man aged 35-49 years with acute or convalescent COVID-19. The CDR3 region is CASSSRDSNEQFF. CDR3 sequence (DNA): TGTGCCAGCAGTTCCCGGGACAGCAATGAGCAGTTCTTC.